The source of this T cell receptor (beta chain) is a study of response to subunit inactivated influenza vaccine. The CDR3 is made up of 16 amino acids. Germline V gene data show CDR1 as SGDLS and CDR2 as YYNGEE. Deletions cut 4 bases from V and 0 bases from J, with 15 bases between. TCRdb reprocessed the RT-PCR reads via MiXCR and lists one record per CDR3 protein. The top ten clones hold about 28% of a sample with about 190,000 distinct CDR3 sequences, approximately 15% of them seen once. Overall study results and limits: T cells newly recruited by each seasonal influenza vaccination are few, the authors suggested.

In this sample, this clonotype turned up a few times. Antigen specificity is unknown. This chain connects TRBV9 to TRBJ2-3, with D perhaps TRBD1 (5 bases). The TCR was taken from a man between 50 and 59 years old who received an inactivated influenza vaccine. The input for sequencing was CD8+ T cells sorted from PBMCs, taken about 5 days after vaccination. DNA of the CDR3: TGTGCCAGCAGCCGCACGCAGGGTTGGAGCACAGATACGCAGTATTTT. Translation gives CASSRTQGWSTDTQYF.